Sequencing of this T cell receptor (beta chain) was carried out in a study of molecular identifiers for immune sequencing clone quantification (dated by TCRdb to between 2017 and 2018). Context from the whole study: In a replicate experiment, RNA from 20,000 or 100,000 naive CD8 T cells was split into five aliquots, four of which were sequenced. This methods study used CD8 T cells to benchmark TCR RNA copy counting and molecular-identifier clustering-based TCR repertoire sequencing (MIDCIRS).

Beyond this particular receptor, the publication reports: Identical TCR molecules sharing a barcode could cause highly expanded clone sizes to be underestimated. In CMV-specific effector cells, clones with more than 20 RNA copies accounted for over 99% of molecules, whereas in naive cells such clones accounted for under 1%. Modeling indicated approximately 3 TCR RNA copies recovered per cell, compared with 9.5 to 10 by digital PCR, which implies a capture efficiency of around 30%. Spiked-in Jurkat TCR RNA equal to a single cell's worth was reported to be detectable even within 1,100,000 naive CD8 T cells. When barcode sub-clustering was omitted, TCR diversity was inflated by chimeric consensus sequences, with chimeras reaching as high as 47%. The naive libraries included spiked-in Jurkat TCR RNA (10 copies' worth), and this Jurkat TCR RNA is not part of the donor repertoire.

Libraries of naive CD8 T cells were built from anywhere between roughly 20,000 and 1,100,000 sorted cells, with 10%, 30% or 50% of the purified RNA used. On a BD FACSAria II, naive CD8 T cells were FACS-sorted as CD8+CD4-CCR7+CD45RA+ and collected into RLT Plus buffer. To test detection sensitivity, Jurkat RNA equivalent to approximately ten TCR copies was spiked into samples of about 18,000-1,000,000 naive CD8 T cells. Enrichment of CD8 T cells was performed with RosetteSep CD8+ T Cell Enrichment Cocktail and Ficoll-Paque, after which ACK red cell lysis was carried out. The method was PCR. The data were produced on an Illumina HiSeq 4000. Bulk TCR libraries were made following a previously described method, with the TCR primers given in Table S5. Purification of total RNA was performed with the Qiagen AllPrep DNA/RNA kit. Before any analysis, reads coming from multiple sequencing runs of the same library were combined into one pool. Concerning the study's data processing: Reads were retained only if the reads had an exact TCR constant sequence, and the retained reads were trimmed to 150 nt and grouped according to their 12-nt molecular barcodes. Reads within each barcode group were sub-clustered using a 15% Levenshtein threshold, and quality-weighted consensus sequences were constructed for each RNA molecule. Non-functional sequences were excluded, and lower-count sequences lying one edit away from another sequence were also excluded. Based on a fit of two negative binomial distributions, barcode sub-clusters having less than 20% of the maximum read count were discarded. The public reads were run again by TCRdb, first through fastp at Q25 and then through MiXCR, and only productive beta chains were kept. Rows matching on CDR3 protein sequence are summarized as one entry with the most common DNA and genes. These V and J calls are TCRdb output, not the study's own analysis. The sample records under 650,000 distinct CDR3 sequences, 15% to 20% of which are singletons. In total, the top ten clones hold around 0.86% of the sample.

Germline trimming amounts to 1 base on V and 2 bases on J, with 3 as the count of junction bases outside the gene matches. CDR1 SGHRS and CDR2 YFSETQ are derived from the germline V gene. The CDR3 runs 15 residues from the cysteine to the phenylalanine. Here the CDR3 DNA is all that survives: 45 bases in frame from base 1. This clonotype was picked up many times. Its antigen is still unknown. Base qualities are not at hand, and no much larger clone is one base apart. The chain is made from TRBV5-1 and TRBJ2-7; 10 middle bases align to TRBD2. This clonotype was obtained from a human donor in good health. Some libraries in this study had Jurkat cell RNA spiked in. The sample comprised naive CD8+ T cells from blood, with Jurkat cell RNA spiked in. The sample's cell subset or site label, in plain terms: FACS-sorted CD8+CD4-CCR7+CD45RA+ naive T cells. The DNA sequence follows: TGCGCCAGCAGCTTGCCTAGCGGGGGTACCTACGAGCAGTACTTC. Its coded protein is CASSLPSGGTYEQYF.